These T cell receptor beta chains were read from a single sample in a study of blood T cell repertoires in COVID-19. Profiling relied on immunoSEQ multiplex PCR, and the TCRdb table lists in-frame clones only, not all of them. The repertoire holds about 370,000 clones, with 89% as singletons. The sample comprised peripheral blood. The receptors stem from a woman aged 30 to 39 with COVID-19, enrolled during active disease. The conserved cysteine and the conserved F or W are not part of the CDR3 here. Each record gives: D gene, V gene, J gene, CDR3 protein. The D gene is left open where the match is weak.

NA	TRBV24-1	TRBJ1-2	ATSDFTGNYGYT
NA	TRBV5-4	TRBJ2-2	ASSLVESGELF
TRBD1	TRBV6-5	TRBJ1-2	ASRMDRWSGYT
NA	TRBV6-5	TRBJ1-2	ASTSLGQYYGYT
TRBD2	TRBV6-4	TRBJ2-7	ASSPDGGAYEQY
NA	TRBV5-8	TRBJ2-3	ASSFFPRSGPSTDTQY
TRBD2	TRBV24-1	TRBJ2-2	ATSDSVWEGNTGELF
TRBD1	TRBV15	TRBJ1-3	ATRWTGLSGNTIY
NA	TRBV6-4	TRBJ1-1	ASSEGGAAEAF
TRBD2	TRBV11-3	TRBJ2-1	ASSPGLAAASDEQF
TRBD2	TRBV6-2/TRBV6-3	TRBJ2-3	ASSPTRPSGGTDTQY
TRBD1	TRBV2	TRBJ1-4	ASSLTGSKEKLF
NA	TRBV6-5	TRBJ2-5	ASTRGETQY
TRBD2	TRBV5-1	TRBJ2-5	ASSLVSGEETQY
NA	TRBV21-1	TRBJ2-5	ASSTLATQETQY
NA	TRBV12-3/TRBV12-4	TRBJ2-1	ASSLVTTSEQF
TRBD1	TRBV9	TRBJ2-3	ASSVRRQGGDTQY
NA	TRBV28	TRBJ2-7	ASSFDSSSYEQY
NA	TRBV6-5	TRBJ2-1	ASSYSVNNNEQF
NA	TRBV18	TRBJ1-2	ASSPQQGGYGYT
TRBD1	TRBV24-1	TRBJ1-2	ATSDEDRAGGYT
TRBD1	TRBV2	TRBJ1-5	ASRAGQLNQPQH
TRBD1	TRBV5-5	TRBJ2-1	ASSFGTGAYNEQF
TRBD1	TRBV6-2/TRBV6-3	TRBJ1-2	ASSYDLQLRDRANYGYT
NA	TRBV7-9	TRBJ1-1	ASSSQYTEAF
NA	TRBV28	TRBJ1-1	ASSLRTASRNTEAF
NA	TRBV18	TRBJ1-1	ASSNDMNTEAF
TRBD1	TRBV27	TRBJ1-2	ASSPDPGGYGYT
TRBD1	TRBV29-1	TRBJ2-3	SVDAGTATDTQY
NA	TRBV4-3	TRBJ1-2	ASSQDLQGIADT
NA	TRBV12-3/TRBV12-4	TRBJ1-4	ASSLGYLKPF
NA	TRBV29-1	TRBJ2-7	SVVGTAGSYEQY
NA	TRBV4-2	TRBJ2-3	ASSQEAGSGQY
TRBD1	TRBV28	TRBJ1-2	ASSARGPNYGYT
NA	TRBV4-1	TRBJ1-4	ASSQEGRAGGELF
NA	TRBV5-5	TRBJ1-1	ASSRGGVVRSTEAF
NA	TRBV11-2	TRBJ2-7	ASSSSRYEQY
TRBD2	TRBV27	TRBJ2-1	ASSNFPGTSVNNEQF
TRBD1	TRBV28	TRBJ2-7	ASSLAGQGYHEQY
TRBD1	TRBV19	TRBJ2-6	ASSERGRSTGANVLT
NA	TRBV5-1	TRBJ1-3	ASSNDGSSGNTIY
NA	TRBV5-5	TRBJ2-3	ASSRRDGRTDTQY
NA	TRBV19	TRBJ2-1	ASSIRDYNEQF
NA	TRBV6-5	TRBJ2-7	ASTLGEEGGEQY
NA	TRBV28	TRBJ1-2	ASEQGWGYT
NA	TRBV15	TRBJ1-5	ATSRAGFWGGPQPQH
TRBD2	TRBV30	TRBJ2-3	AWSIGLAGTTMY
NA	TRBV7-9	TRBJ1-5	ASSPKTQGNQPQH
NA	TRBV7-2	TRBJ2-5	ASSSGIQETQY
TRBD1	TRBV6-2/TRBV6-3	TRBJ2-1	ASSKIASGQGSNEQF
TRBD1	TRBV7-9	TRBJ2-1	ASSMDRGENEQF
TRBD1	TRBV15	TRBJ1-3	ATSRDRAGNTIY
TRBD1	TRBV16	TRBJ1-5	ASRADREFSNQPQH
TRBD2	TRBV5-1	TRBJ2-5	ASSPGLAGETQY
NA	TRBV21-1	TRBJ1-5	ARDRRYSNQPQH
TRBD1	TRBV6-5	TRBJ1-5	ASSRDSTYQPQH